A selection of T cell receptor beta chains follows, all from one sample in a study of control samples from healthy donors and cancer patients. Sequencing used immunoSEQ multiplex PCR; TCRdb keeps in-frame clones, though not all of them. The sample contains some 100,000 clones, 93% of which appear only once. The material sequenced was blood. The receptor source for this set is a man aged 18 to 30 in good health. Each CDR3 is given with its conserved first and last residue. D genes are given only for firm matches. Some rows mark clone size as missing; the rest say once, few, many or name a class of expanded clone.

>.|TRBJ2-1|TRBV4-2|.
TGTGCCAGCAGCCCCTACCTCGACAATGAGCAGTTCTTC
CASSPYLDNEQFF
>once|TRBJ1-5|TRBV15|TRBD1
TGTGCCACCAGCAGAGGGACAGGAGTTAGCAATCAGCCCCAGCATTTT
CATSRGTGVSNQPQHF
>.|TRBJ2-2|TRBV30|.
TGTGCCTGGAAGGATCCTTGGCAGCATACCGGGGAGCTGTTTTTT
CAWKDPWQHTGELFF
>.|TRBJ2-2|TRBV30|.
TGTGCCTGGAGTCAATGGGACACCGGGGAGCTGTTTTTT
CAWSQWDTGELFF
>.|TRBJ1-1|TRBV4-2|.
TGTGCCAGCAGCCAAGAGATGGAGGGGCCCACTGAAGCTTTCTTT
CASSQEMEGPTEAFF
>.|TRBJ1-1|TRBV4-1|.
TGCGCCAGCAGCCGAGCCACCCACACTGAAGCTTTCTTT
CASSRATHTEAFF
>.|TRBJ2-3|TRBV29-1|TRBD2
TGCAGCGTGGCCTCCCTGGCTAGCGGGGGAACTGATACGCAGTATTTT
CSVASLASGGTDTQYF
>.|TRBJ2-1|TRBV2|TRBD1
TGTGCCAGCAGCGGGACAGGGAGCTCCTACAATGAGCAGTTCTTC
CASSGTGSSYNEQFF
>.|TRBJ1-1|TRBV5-1|.
TGCGCCAGCAGCTTAAGGGGGGCGAACACTGAAGCTTTCTTT
CASSLRGANTEAFF
>.|TRBJ1-4|TRBV6-5|.
TGTGCCAGCAGCCCGACAGGCGCTAATGAAAAACTGTTTTTT
CASSPTGANEKLFF
>.|TRBJ2-7|TRBV7-7|TRBD1
TGTGCTAGCAGCGCCCAGACAGGGCACGAGCAGTACTTC
CASSAQTGHEQYF
>once|TRBJ1-1|TRBV6-1|.
TGTGCCAGCAGTGATGTTGGAGGGCCTTCGACTGAAGCTTTCTTT
CASSDVGGPSTEAFF
>.|TRBJ2-7|TRBV11-1|.
TGTGCCAGCAACGATGGACTTGGGCACGAGCAGTACTTC
CASNDGLGHEQYF
>.|TRBJ1-5|TRBV28|.
TGTGCCAGCAGGGCGAGTATCAATCAGCCCCAGCATTTT
CASRASINQPQHF
>.|TRBJ1-1|TRBV6-6|.
TGTGCCAGCAGTCGCCTCAGGTCCCAAAGGGGGAACACTGAAGCTTTCTTT
CASSRLRSQRGNTEAFF
>few|TRBJ2-2|TRBV6-4|.
TGTGCCAGCAGTGGGACAAACACCGGGGAGCTGTTTTTT
CASSGTNTGELFF
>.|TRBJ1-1|TRBV7-8|.
TGTGCCAGCAGCCCCGACACACCCACCACTCTTGAAGCTTTCTTT
CASSPDTPTTLEAFF
>once|TRBJ1-2|TRBV5-6|.
TGTGCCAGCAGCCCAGAACTCCCGAACTATGGCTACACCTTC
CASSPELPNYGYTF
>.|TRBJ1-2|TRBV4-1|.
TGCGCCAGCTCGGCTGACGGGGAGGACACCTTC
CASSADGEDTF
>.|TRBJ1-2|TRBV12-5|TRBD1
TGTGCTAGTGGTTTGTGGGACAGGGATGGCTACACCTTC
CASGLWDRDGYTF
>.|TRBJ1-5|TRBV27|TRBD1
TGTGCCAGCAGTTTAGGGCAGGGGGGGAGTCAGCCCCAGCATTTT
CASSLGQGGSQPQHF
>.|TRBJ1-1|TRBV5-5|.
TGTGCCAGCAGCTTGGTGGGGACTGAAGCTTTCTTT
CASSLVGTEAFF
>.|TRBJ1-2|TRBV12-3/TRBV12-4|.
TGTGCCAGCAGTTTAGGACAGGTCAAAGGCTACACCTTC
CASSLGQVKGYTF
>.|TRBJ1-1|TRBV6-6|.
TGTGCCAGCAGTTACGTCGTCGACACTGAAGCTTTCTTT
CASSYVVDTEAFF
>once|TRBJ2-7|TRBV12-3/TRBV12-4|.
TGTGCCAGCAGTTTTCCTTACTACGAGCAGTACTTC
CASSFPYYEQYF
>.|TRBJ1-5|TRBV7-6|.
TGTGCCAGCAGCTCCCAGGGGAATCAGCCCCAGCATTTT
CASSSQGNQPQHF
>.|TRBJ1-2|TRBV7-9|TRBD1
TGTGCCAGCAGCTTACGACAGGGAGGAGTTATAGGCTACACCTTC
CASSLRQGGVIGYTF
>few|TRBJ1-1|TRBV18|TRBD1
TGTGCCAGCTCACCACCTGGGACAGGAGGCATGAACACTGAAGCTTTCTTT
CASSPPGTGGMNTEAFF
>.|TRBJ1-3|TRBV7-3|.
TGTGCCAGCAGCCTGGTCGGAAACACCATATATTTT
CASSLVGNTIYF
>.|TRBJ1-2|TRBV10-3|.
TGTGCCATCAGTGATGGGCAGCTCTATGGCTACACCTTC
CAISDGQLYGYTF